These 27 T cell receptor beta chains were sequenced from one sample in a study of response to subunit inactivated influenza vaccine. TCRdb itself ran the RT-PCR reads through MiXCR, one entry per CDR3 protein. The repertoire consists of about 620,000 distinct CDR3 sequences, with 12% occurring once and the leading ten covering roughly 10%. The sample consisted of PBMCs from blood, taken on the day of vaccination. The receptor set was obtained from a man in his fifties who received an inactivated influenza vaccine.

This clonotype was detected many times. The V and J genes are TRBV29-1 and TRBJ2-7, with 7 positions matching TRBD1. There are 12 residues in the CDR3. CDR1 SQVTM and CDR2 ANQGSEA come from the germline V gene. The trim removed 4 bases at V and 3 bases at J, leaving 3 bases unmatched. The CDR3 nucleotides are TGCAGCGTTGTCCAGGGGGTCTACGAGCAGTACTTC. It translates to CSVVQGVYEQYF.

In DNA, the CDR3 is TGTGCCAGCAGTACGCTTCGACTAGCGGGAAAGTTCTTC. This sequence encodes CASSTLRLAGKFF. This chain joins TRBV28 and TRBJ2-1; 11 bases map to TRBD2. This CDR3 comprises 13 residues. The V gene end was trimmed by 5 bases and the J gene end by 14 bases; junction bases not matched to a gene: 8. Per germline, CDR1 MDHEN and CDR2 SYDVKM.

This clonotype was seen many times. The chain combines TRBV24-1 with TRBJ2-3; 11 positions match TRBD2. Per germline, CDR1 KGHDR and CDR2 SFDVKD. CDR3 length equals 16 residues. With V trimmed by 2 bases and J by 3 bases, 3 bases remained unmatched. CDR3 residues: CATSDSASGRTDTQYF. CDR3 nucleotides: TGTGCCACCAGTGATTCCGCTAGCGGGAGGACAGATACGCAGTATTTT.

The table lists this clonotype with a few counts. This sequence joins TRBV7-3 and TRBJ2-7; a possible D gene is TRBD2 (5 bases). Trimming removed 0 bases from V and 4 bases from J, with 16 bases in between. Germline V gene sequence: CDR1 SGHTA, CDR2 FQGTGA. CDR3 length equals 16 residues. CDR3 sequence reads: CASSLTRASLPYEQYF. The CDR3, as DNA: TGTGCCAGCAGCTTAACGAGAGCTAGCCTCCCGTACGAGCAGTACTTC.

The rearrangement links TRBV4-2 to TRBJ2-3, with 11 bases that match TRBD2. The CDR3 is 16 amino acids. V was pared by 3 bases and J by 2 bases, with 4 bases of the junction left unmatched. Per the germline V gene, CDR1 is LGHNA and CDR2 is YNFKEQ. DNA of the CDR3: TGTGCCAGCAGCCATGGTAGCGGGAGGGCCACAGATACGCAGTATTTT. Residues: CASSHGSGRATDTQYF.

The chain is built from TRBV7-9 and TRBJ2-2, with 7 bases identical to TRBD1. Germline assignment: CDR1 SEHNR and CDR2 FQNEAQ (reference sequence). V shed 5 bases, J shed 1 base, and the junction held 4 bases outside the gene matches. This CDR3 has 15 amino acids. CDR3 sequence reads: CASSPTGRNTGELFF. CDR3 sequence (DNA): TGTGCCAGCAGCCCGACAGGGAGGAACACCGGGGAGCTGTTTTTT. The variable domain in full, with the rest retrieved from reference TRBV7-9 and TRBJ2-2, is DTGVSQNPRHKITKRGQNVTFRCDPISEHNRLYWYRQTLGQGPEFLTYFQNEAQLEKSRLLSDRFSAERPKGSFSTLEIQRTEQGDSAMYLCASSPTGRNTGELFFGEGSRLTVL.

This clonotype was seen more than once but under ten times. V is TRBV5-1 and J is TRBJ1-3, with 8 bases matching TRBD1. CDR3 size: 15 residues. J lost 3 bases, V lost 1 base, and 3 bases had no gene match. The V gene's germline CDR1 is SGHRS and CDR2 YFSETQ. Here the CDR3 reads CASSLSTGVGNTIYF. In DNA form, the CDR3 reads TGCGCCAGCAGCTTGTCGACAGGGGTTGGAAACACCATATATTTT.

This clonotype was counted between two and nine times. The rearrangement uses TRBV4-1 and TRBJ2-7; TRBD1 agrees at 9 bases. The length of the CDR3 is 14 residues. Germline assignment: CDR1 MGHRA and CDR2 YSYEKL. The J segment lost 5 bases and the V segment lost 4 bases, leaving 6 bases of the junction unmatched. The CDR3 here is CASSRGQGPDEQYF. The CDR3 coding sequence is TGCGCCAGCAGCCGCGGACAGGGGCCGGACGAGCAGTACTTC.

This clonotype was recorded a few times. This rearrangement joins TRBV12-3 or TRBV12-4 to TRBJ2-1; TRBD2 matches 11 bases. CDR3 length: 15 amino acids. With V trimmed by 4 bases and J by 5 bases, 4 bases remained unmatched. DNA of the CDR3: TGTGCCAGCAGTTCGCGACTAGCGGGGAACAATGAGCAGTTCTTC. Its translation: CASSSRLAGNNEQFF.

J is TRBJ2-7 and V is TRBV28; 7 positions match TRBD2. After removal of 3 bases from V and 6 bases from J, the junction contained 8 bases not matched to a gene. The CDR3 sequence is 14 residues long. From germline, CDR1 is MDHEN and CDR2 SYDVKM. CDR3 region: CASSFQRGGSEQYF. In DNA, the CDR3 is TGTGCCAGCAGTTTCCAGCGGGGTGGGTCCGAGCAGTACTTC.

This sequence joins TRBV5-1 and TRBJ2-1; 11 nucleotides line up with TRBD2. The CDR3 contains 15 residues. The germline CDR1 and CDR2 sequences are SGHRS and YFSETQ. V lost 5 bases to trimming and J lost 2 bases; unmatched junction nucleotides: 3. The CDR3 coding sequence is TGCGCCAGCAGGACGGGACTAGCGGCCTACAATGAGCAGTTCTTC. Its translation: CASRTGLAAYNEQFF.

This clonotype came up many times. This chain links TRBV5-1 with TRBJ1-1, with D tentatively TRBD1 (5 bases). The CDR3 is 14 residues long. V lost 1 base, J lost 5 bases, and 12 bases lay in between. The germline V gene has CDR1 SGHRS and CDR2 YFSETQ. The CDR3 region has the DNA TGCGCCAGCAGCTTGTGGCAGGGAGGGACTGAAGCTTTCTTT. It is translated as CASSLWQGGTEAFF.

This clonotype showed up just a few times. The V and J genes are TRBV20-1 and TRBJ2-5, with 14 bases matching TRBD2. The CDR3 totals 15 residues. V lost 3 bases to trimming and J lost 7 bases; unmatched junction nucleotides: 7. Looked up from germline, CDR1 is DFQATT and CDR2 is SNEGSKA (reference sequence). CDR3 region: CSASLGLAGAGTQYF. CDR3 nucleotide sequence: TGCAGTGCTAGTTTGGGACTAGCGGGAGCAGGGACCCAGTACTTC.

This clonotype was seen a few times. V is TRBV18 and J is TRBJ1-2; 8 positions match TRBD1. After removal of 5 bases from V and 4 bases from J, the junction contained 9 bases not matched to a gene. Germline assignment: CDR1 KGHSH and CDR2 LQKENI. The CDR3 covers 15 residues. CDR3 region: CASSTQGADAYGYTF. CDR3 nucleotide sequence: TGTGCCAGCTCAACGCAGGGGGCGGACGCCTATGGCTACACCTTC. Using reference TRBV18 and TRBJ1-2 for the parts outside the CDR3, the full variable domain is NAGVMQNPRHLVRRRGQEARLRCSPMKGHSHVYWYRQLPEEGLKFMVYLQKENIIDESGMPKERFSAEFPKEGPSILRIQQVVRGDSAAYFCASSTQGADAYGYTFGSGTRLTVV.

The V and J genes are TRBV29-1 and TRBJ2-7, with D possibly being TRBD2 (5 bases). The CDR3 contains 15 residues. Trimming stripped 7 bases from V and 7 bases from J, with 26 bases between. CDR1 is SQVTM and CDR2 is ANQGSEA in the germline V gene. CDR3 coding DNA: TGCAGCGCCGGGGTTCCGGGATTCTGGATGTTAGAGCAGTACTTC. This encodes CSAGVPGFWMLEQYF.

This clonotype was seen ten or more times. The rearrangement links TRBV7-7 to TRBJ2-1; D is possibly TRBD1 (5 bases). Germline CDR1 is SSHAT and CDR2 is FNYEAQ (reference sequence). This CDR3 has 13 amino acids. V shed 6 bases and J shed 4 bases, with 10 bases lying between them. The CDR3 DNA is TGTGCCAGCAGTTACGGACAATACAATGAGCAGTTCTTC. As protein: CASSYGQYNEQFF.

This clonotype has only a few counts. The rearrangement uses TRBV12-3 or TRBV12-4 and TRBJ2-4; D gene ambiguous. The V and J ends lost 0 bases and 2 bases respectively, with 8 bases between them. This CDR3 comprises 15 residues. CDR3 sequence (DNA): TGTGCCAGCAGTTTAGCGGGAATTTCCAAAAACATTCAGTACTTC. It encodes CASSLAGISKNIQYF.

This chain joins TRBV5-4 and TRBJ2-5; D is unresolved. The CDR3 contains 13 residues. In germline, CDR1 is SGHNT, CDR2 YYREEE (reference sequence). Trimming stripped 2 bases from V and 5 bases from J, with 10 bases between. The CDR3 DNA reads as TGTGCCAGCAGCTTTGGTGCATGGGAGACCCAGTACTTC. This sequence encodes CASSFGAWETQYF.

V usage is TRBV7-9 and J usage is TRBJ2-6; D unclear. V lost 6 bases and J 7 bases, leaving 10 bases between the germline ends. This CDR3 is 13 amino acids long. The germline V gene has CDR1 SEHNR and CDR2 FQNEAQ (reference sequence). DNA for the CDR3: TGTGCCAGCAGACCTCATGGAGCCAACGTCCTGACTTTC. The encoded protein is CASRPHGANVLTF.

The V gene is TRBV7-3, the J gene TRBJ1-6, with 8 bases lining up with TRBD1. Looked up from germline, CDR1 is SGHTA and CDR2 is FQGTGA. There are 15 residues in the CDR3. The V gene end was trimmed by 5 bases and the J gene end by 7 bases; junction bases not matched to a gene: 7. CDR3 residues: CASSLTGAINSPLHF. The CDR3 coding sequence is TGTGCCAGCAGCCTGACAGGGGCGATCAATTCACCCCTCCACTTT.

This chain links TRBV19 with TRBJ2-3; D is uncertain. Germline V lookup: CDR1 LNHDA, CDR2 SQIVND (reference sequence). The V end lost 3 bases, the J end lost 2 bases, and 12 bases lay between the germline ends. This CDR3 spans 15 amino acids. The DNA of the CDR3 is TGTGCCAGTAGTATGAGCAAGTCGAACACAGATACGCAGTATTTT. It codes for CASSMSKSNTDTQYF. Complete variable domain (other parts from reference TRBV19 and TRBJ2-3): DGGITQSPKYLFRKEGQNVTLSCEQNLNHDAMYWYRQDPGQGLRLIYYSQIVNDFQKGDIAEGYSVSREKKESFPLTVTSAQKNPTAFYLCASSMSKSNTDTQYFGPGTRLTVL.

This clonotype appeared a few times. The chain links TRBV28 to TRBJ1-5; 9 nucleotides align to TRBD1. Per germline, CDR1 MDHEN and CDR2 SYDVKM. Unmatched junction bases numbered 4, after V lost 5 bases and J lost 5 bases. The CDR3 is made up of 14 amino acids. The CDR3 DNA follows: TGTGCCAGCAGTCCCCGGGACAGGGATCAGCCCCAGCATTTT. Translated: CASSPRDRDQPQHF.

This clonotype showed up many times. This rearrangement joins TRBV15 to TRBJ2-3, with a weak D call TRBD2 (6 bases). The CDR3 sequence is 18 residues long. The V gene's germline CDR1 is LNHNV and CDR2 YYDKDF (reference sequence). V was trimmed by 3 bases and J by 8 bases, leaving 27 bases between them. CDR3 coding DNA: TGTGCCACCAGCAGGAGGTGGGCGTGGAGGGGTGGTGAGAGTACGCAGTATTTT. This translates into CATSRRWAWRGGESTQYF. Together with reference TRBV15 and TRBJ2-3, the CDR3 gives the full variable domain: DAMVIQNPRYQVTQFGKPVTLSCSQTLNHNVMYWYQQKSSQAPKLLFHYYDKDFNNEADTPDNFQSRRPNTSFCFLDIRSPGLGDTAMYLCATSRRWAWRGGESTQYFGPGTRLTVL.

The genes are TRBV4-1 and TRBJ1-1, with TRBD1 as a possible D gene (6 bases). From germline, CDR1 is MGHRA and CDR2 YSYEKL. The CDR3 has 14 residues. The V and J ends lost 7 bases and 4 bases respectively, with 16 bases between them. The CDR3 protein is CASTSQGGSTEAFF. The CDR3 nucleotides read TGCGCCAGCACCTCACAGGGAGGGAGCACTGAAGCTTTCTTT.

This chain connects TRBV10-3 to TRBJ2-1; tentative D call: TRBD1 (6 bases). Germline CDR1 is ENHRY and CDR2 is SYGVKD. V was cut by 0 bases and J by 7 bases, with 16 bases left in between. The CDR3 length is 16 residues. The CDR3 loop is CAISESFQGRLNEQFF. The CDR3 DNA is TGTGCCATCAGTGAGTCTTTCCAGGGGAGATTGAATGAGCAGTTCTTC.

This clonotype was picked up a small number of times. This sequence joins TRBV7-9 and TRBJ1-3; 7 bases are shared with TRBD1. Germline V gene data show CDR1 as SEHNR and CDR2 as FQNEAQ (reference sequence). The length of the CDR3 is 16 residues. The V and J ends lost 3 bases and 4 bases, in that order; junction bases with no gene match: 9. CDR3 amino acids: CASSFIRGAYGNTIYF. In DNA form, the CDR3 reads TGTGCCAGCAGCTTCATCAGGGGGGCTTACGGAAACACCATATATTTT.

The chain is built from TRBV28 and TRBJ1-5; D is perhaps TRBD1 (5 bases). Germline-derived CDR1 and CDR2 are MDHEN and SYDVKM. V was cut by 8 bases and J by 5 bases, with 19 bases left in between. The CDR3 loop spans 15 amino acids. CDR3 in amino acids: CASEGSLGVHQPQHF. The CDR3 DNA sequence: TGTGCCAGCGAGGGTAGCCTAGGGGTCCATCAGCCCCAGCATTTT.